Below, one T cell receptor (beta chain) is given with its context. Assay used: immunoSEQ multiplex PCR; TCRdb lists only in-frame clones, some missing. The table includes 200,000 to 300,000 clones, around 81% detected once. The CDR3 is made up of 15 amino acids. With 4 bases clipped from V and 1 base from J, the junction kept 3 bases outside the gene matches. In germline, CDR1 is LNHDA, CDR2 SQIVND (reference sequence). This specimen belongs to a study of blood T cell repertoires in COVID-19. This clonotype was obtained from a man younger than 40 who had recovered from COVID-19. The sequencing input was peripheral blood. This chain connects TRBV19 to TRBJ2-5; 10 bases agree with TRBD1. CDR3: CASSTDRGPQETQYF. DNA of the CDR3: TGTGCCAGTAGTACCGACAGGGGGCCCCAAGAGACCCAGTACTTC. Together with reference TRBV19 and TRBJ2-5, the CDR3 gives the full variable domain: DGGITQSPKYLFRKEGQNVTLSCEQNLNHDAMYWYRQDPGQGLRLIYYSQIVNDFQKGDIAEGYSVSREKKESFPLTVTSAQKNPTAFYLCASSTDRGPQETQYFGPGTRLLVL.